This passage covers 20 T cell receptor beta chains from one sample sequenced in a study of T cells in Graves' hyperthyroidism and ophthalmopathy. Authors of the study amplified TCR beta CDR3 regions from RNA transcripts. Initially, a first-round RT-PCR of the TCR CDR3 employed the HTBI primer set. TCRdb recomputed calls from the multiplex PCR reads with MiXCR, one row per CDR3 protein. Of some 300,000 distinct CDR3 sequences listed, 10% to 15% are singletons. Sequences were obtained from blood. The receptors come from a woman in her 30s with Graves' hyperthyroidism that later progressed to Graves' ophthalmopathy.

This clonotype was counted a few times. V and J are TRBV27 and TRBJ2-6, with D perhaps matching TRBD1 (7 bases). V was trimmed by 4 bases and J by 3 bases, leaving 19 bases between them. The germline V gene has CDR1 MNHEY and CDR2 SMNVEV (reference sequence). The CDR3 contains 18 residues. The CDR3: CASSSPQGGFFGANVLTF. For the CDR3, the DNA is TGTGCCAGCAGTTCCCCTCAGGGGGGTTTCTTTGGGGCCAACGTCCTGACTTTC.

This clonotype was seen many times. The chain's CDR3 is CASTLAVSNQPQHF. CDR3 DNA sequence: TGTGCCAGCACCCTTGCGGTCAGCAATCAGCCCCAGCATTTT. The chain recombines TRBV28 with TRBJ1-5; D is unresolved. The V gene lost 7 bases and the J gene lost 1 base, with 11 bases spanning the gap. Germline CDR1 is MDHEN and CDR2 is SYDVKM. The CDR3 runs to 14 residues.

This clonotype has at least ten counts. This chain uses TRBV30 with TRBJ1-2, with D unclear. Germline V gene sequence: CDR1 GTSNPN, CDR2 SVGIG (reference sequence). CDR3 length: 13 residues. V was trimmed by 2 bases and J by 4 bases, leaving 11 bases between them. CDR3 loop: CAWSPDGTYGYTF. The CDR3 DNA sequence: TGTGCCTGGAGTCCGGACGGAACCTATGGCTACACCTTC.

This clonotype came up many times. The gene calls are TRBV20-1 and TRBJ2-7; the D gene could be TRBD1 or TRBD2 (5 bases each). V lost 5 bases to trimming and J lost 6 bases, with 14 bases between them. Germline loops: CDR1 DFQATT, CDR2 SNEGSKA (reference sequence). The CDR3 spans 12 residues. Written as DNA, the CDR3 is TGCAGTGCTGGACCCGGGGCAGGCGAGCAGTACTTC. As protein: CSAGPGAGEQYF.

The CDR3 is CASSATGFGRNEQFF. For the CDR3, the DNA is TGTGCCAGCAGCGCTACAGGGTTCGGGCGTAATGAGCAGTTCTTC. The chain joins TRBV9 to TRBJ2-1; maybe TRBD1 (6 bases). Germline CDR1 and CDR2: SGDLS and YYNGEE. V lost 3 bases and J lost 7, with 17 bases in between. The CDR3 extends over 15 amino acids.

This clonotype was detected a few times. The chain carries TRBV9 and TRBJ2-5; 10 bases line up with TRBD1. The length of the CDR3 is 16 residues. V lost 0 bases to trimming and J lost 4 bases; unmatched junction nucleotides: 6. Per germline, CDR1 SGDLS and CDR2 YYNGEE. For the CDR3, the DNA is TGTGCCAGCAGCGTAGGTGGGACAGGGGCAGGAGAGACCCAGTACTTC. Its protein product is CASSVGGTGAGETQYF.

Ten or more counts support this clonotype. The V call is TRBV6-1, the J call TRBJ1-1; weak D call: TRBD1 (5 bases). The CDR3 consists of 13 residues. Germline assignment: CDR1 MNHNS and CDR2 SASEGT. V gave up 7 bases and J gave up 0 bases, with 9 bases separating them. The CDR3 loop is CASNQGMNTEAFF. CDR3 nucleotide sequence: TGTGCCAGCAACCAGGGAATGAACACTGAAGCTTTCTTT.

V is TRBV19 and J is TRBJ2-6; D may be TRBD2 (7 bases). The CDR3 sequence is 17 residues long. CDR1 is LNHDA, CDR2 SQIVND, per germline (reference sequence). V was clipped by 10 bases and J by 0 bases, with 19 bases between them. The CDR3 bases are TGTGCCACTACACGGAAGGGGGGGAACTCTGGGGCCAACGTCCTGACTTTC. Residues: CATTRKGGNSGANVLTF.

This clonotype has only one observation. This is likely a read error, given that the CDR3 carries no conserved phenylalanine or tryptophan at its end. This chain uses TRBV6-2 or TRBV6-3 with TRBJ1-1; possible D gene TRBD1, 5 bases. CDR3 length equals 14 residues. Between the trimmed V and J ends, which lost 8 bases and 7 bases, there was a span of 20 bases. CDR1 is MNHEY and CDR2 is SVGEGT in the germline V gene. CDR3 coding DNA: TGTGCCAGCCTACGACTTGGCGGGGGGGGTGAAGCTTTCATT. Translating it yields CASLRLGGGGEAFI.

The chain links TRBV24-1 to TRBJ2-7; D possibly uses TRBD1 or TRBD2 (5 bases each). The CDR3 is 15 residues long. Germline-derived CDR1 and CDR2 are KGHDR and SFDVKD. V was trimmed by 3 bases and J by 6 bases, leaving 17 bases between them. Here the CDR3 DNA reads TGTGCCACCAGTGATAATTTGGGGGAAGAGGGCGAGCAGTACTTC. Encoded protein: CATSDNLGEEGEQYF.

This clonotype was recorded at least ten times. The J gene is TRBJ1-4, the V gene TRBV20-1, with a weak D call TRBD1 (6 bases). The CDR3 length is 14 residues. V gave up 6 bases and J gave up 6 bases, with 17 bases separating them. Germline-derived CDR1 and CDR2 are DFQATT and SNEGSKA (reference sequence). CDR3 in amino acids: CSARGSGAYEKLFF. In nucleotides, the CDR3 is TGCAGTGCCAGGGGTTCAGGGGCTTATGAAAAACTGTTTTTT.

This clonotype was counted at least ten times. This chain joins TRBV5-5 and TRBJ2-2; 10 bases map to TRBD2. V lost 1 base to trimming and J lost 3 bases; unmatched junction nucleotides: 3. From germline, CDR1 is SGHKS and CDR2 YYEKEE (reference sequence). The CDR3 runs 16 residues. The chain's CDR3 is CASSLQGLAHTGELFF. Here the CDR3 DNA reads TGTGCCAGCAGCTTGCAGGGACTAGCGCACACCGGGGAGCTGTTTTTT.

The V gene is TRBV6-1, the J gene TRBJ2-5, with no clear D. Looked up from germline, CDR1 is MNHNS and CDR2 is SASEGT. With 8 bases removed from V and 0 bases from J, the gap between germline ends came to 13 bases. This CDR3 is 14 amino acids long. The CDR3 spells CASYAIWNQETQYF. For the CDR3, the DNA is TGTGCCAGCTACGCCATTTGGAACCAAGAGACCCAGTACTTC.

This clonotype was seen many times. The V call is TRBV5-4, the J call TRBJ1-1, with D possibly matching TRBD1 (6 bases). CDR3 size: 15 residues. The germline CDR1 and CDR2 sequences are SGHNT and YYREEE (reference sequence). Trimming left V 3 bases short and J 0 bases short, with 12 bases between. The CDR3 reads CASSSGDSMNTEAFF. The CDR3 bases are TGTGCCAGCAGCTCAGGGGATAGCATGAACACTGAAGCTTTCTTT. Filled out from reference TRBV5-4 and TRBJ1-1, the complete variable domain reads ETGVTQSPTHLIKTRGQQVTLRCSSQSGHNTVSWYQQALGQGPQFIFQYYREEENGRGNFPPRFSGLQFPNYSSELNVNALELDDSALYLCASSSGDSMNTEAFFGQGTRLTVV.

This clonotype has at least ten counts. For the CDR3, the DNA is TGTGCCAGCAGCTTAGCAATGGCGGGAGTGAACCAAGAGACCCAGTACTTC. Translated, it gives CASSLAMAGVNQETQYF. The chain joins TRBV7-2 to TRBJ2-5; 7 nucleotides match TRBD2. Germline CDR1 SGHTA, CDR2 FQGNSA. The CDR3 sequence is 17 residues long. The ends lost 0 bases at V and 0 bases at J; junction bases unmatched: 7.

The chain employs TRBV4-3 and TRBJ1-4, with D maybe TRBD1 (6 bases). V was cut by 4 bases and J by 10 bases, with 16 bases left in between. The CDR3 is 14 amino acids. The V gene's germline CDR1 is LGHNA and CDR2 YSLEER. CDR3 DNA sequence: TGCGCCAGCAGCCCCAACCGGGGGGCAGCAAAACTGTTTTTT. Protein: CASSPNRGAAKLFF.

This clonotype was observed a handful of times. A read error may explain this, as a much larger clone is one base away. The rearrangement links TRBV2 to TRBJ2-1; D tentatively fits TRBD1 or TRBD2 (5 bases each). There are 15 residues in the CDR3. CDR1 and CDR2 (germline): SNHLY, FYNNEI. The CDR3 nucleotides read TGTGCCGGCAGTGAATCCGGGTCGGGGCTCAATGAGCAGTTCTTC. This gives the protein CAGSESGSGLNEQFF.

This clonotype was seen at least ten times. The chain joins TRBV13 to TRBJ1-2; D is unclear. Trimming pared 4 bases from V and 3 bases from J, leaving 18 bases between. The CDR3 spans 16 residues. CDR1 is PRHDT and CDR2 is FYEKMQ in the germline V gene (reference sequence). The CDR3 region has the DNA TGTGCCAGCAGCTCCACTGGAGACGAAATACACTATGGCTACACCTTC. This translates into CASSSTGDEIHYGYTF.

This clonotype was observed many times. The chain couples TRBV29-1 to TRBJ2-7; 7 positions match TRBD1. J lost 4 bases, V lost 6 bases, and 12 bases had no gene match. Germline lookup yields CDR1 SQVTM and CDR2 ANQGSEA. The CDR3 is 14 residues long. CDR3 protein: CSVEGASKGYEQYF. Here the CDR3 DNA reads TGCAGCGTAGAGGGGGCAAGTAAAGGATACGAGCAGTACTTC.

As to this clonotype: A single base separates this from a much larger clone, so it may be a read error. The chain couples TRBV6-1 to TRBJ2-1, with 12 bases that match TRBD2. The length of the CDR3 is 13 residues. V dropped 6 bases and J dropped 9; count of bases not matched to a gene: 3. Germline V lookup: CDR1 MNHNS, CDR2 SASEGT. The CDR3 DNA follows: TGTGCCAGCAGGACTAGCGGGAGCATTGAGCAGTTCTTC. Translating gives CASRTSGSIEQFF.